This is a list of T cell receptor beta chains from one sample in a study of blood T cell repertoires in COVID-19. Using immunoSEQ multiplex PCR, the repertoire was profiled, and TCRdb retains in-frame clones only, with some absent. The data contain about 270,000 clones, 80% to 90% of them singletons. The sequenced material came from PBMCs or T cells enriched from blood (not recorded which). The source is a woman in her late teens or twenties who had recovered from COVID-19. Both conserved end residues are part of each CDR3. Some rows mark clone size as missing; the rest say once, few, many or name a class of expanded clone.

abundance: NA; v_gene: TRBV12-3/TRBV12-4; j_gene: TRBJ1-4; CDR3aa: CASSLGVGEKLFF
abundance: NA; v_gene: TRBV19; j_gene: TRBJ1-1; CDR3aa: CASSIGGSVKIEAFF
abundance: NA; v_gene: TRBV10-3; j_gene: TRBJ1-1; CDR3aa: CAINGDLNTEAFF
abundance: NA; v_gene: TRBV13; j_gene: TRBJ1-4; CDR3aa: CASSSRRETTNEKLFF
abundance: NA; v_gene: TRBV7-9; j_gene: TRBJ1-1; CDR3aa: CASSLGGTGRTEAFF
abundance: NA; v_gene: TRBV30; j_gene: TRBJ1-2; CDR3aa: CAWALQGAYTF
abundance: NA; v_gene: TRBV4-1; j_gene: TRBJ1-4; CDR3aa: CASSHGTGEDEKLFF
abundance: NA; v_gene: TRBV5-1; j_gene: TRBJ2-3; CDR3aa: CASSLSWGGNTQYF
abundance: NA; v_gene: TRBV27; j_gene: TRBJ1-1; CDR3aa: CASSSRTGQGTEAFF
abundance: NA; v_gene: TRBV28; j_gene: TRBJ1-6; CDR3aa: CASSNRAFPLHF
abundance: NA; v_gene: TRBV6-5; j_gene: TRBJ1-4; CDR3aa: CASNRAPNEKLFF
abundance: once; v_gene: TRBV18; j_gene: TRBJ1-4; CDR3aa: CASSRGFDRTTNEKLFF
abundance: NA; v_gene: TRBV12-3/TRBV12-4; j_gene: TRBJ1-3; CDR3aa: CASSLNGGHLIYF
abundance: NA; v_gene: TRBV10-2; j_gene: TRBJ1-2; CDR3aa: CASGPGLSYGYTF
abundance: NA; v_gene: TRBV10-1; j_gene: TRBJ2-2; CDR3aa: CATRGFNTGELFF
abundance: NA; v_gene: TRBV6-1; j_gene: TRBJ2-3; CDR3aa: CASSESSGGPDTQYF
abundance: NA; v_gene: TRBV11-2; j_gene: TRBJ2-7; CDR3aa: CASSYLNSELHYEQYF
abundance: once; v_gene: TRBV28; j_gene: TRBJ1-3; CDR3aa: CASSFGQGLGNTIYF
abundance: NA; v_gene: TRBV5-5; j_gene: TRBJ2-3; CDR3aa: CASSRDAFTDTQYF
abundance: NA; v_gene: TRBV5-1; j_gene: TRBJ2-1; CDR3aa: CASSSSVRGGNEQFF
abundance: NA; v_gene: TRBV5-1; j_gene: TRBJ1-2; CDR3aa: CASSLRDNYGYTF
abundance: NA; v_gene: TRBV6-6; j_gene: TRBJ2-7; CDR3aa: CASSSAGWEQYF
abundance: NA; v_gene: TRBV7-3; j_gene: TRBJ1-3; CDR3aa: CASSSGDGNTIYF
abundance: NA; v_gene: TRBV5-5; j_gene: TRBJ2-1; CDR3aa: CASSFGPSGIPNEQFF
abundance: NA; v_gene: TRBV28; j_gene: TRBJ1-2; CDR3aa: CASSIWTDYGYTF
abundance: NA; v_gene: TRBV19; j_gene: TRBJ1-1; CDR3aa: CASSTGTRTEAFF
abundance: NA; v_gene: TRBV3-1/TRBV3-2; j_gene: TRBJ2-5; CDR3aa: CASSRGTGESETQYF
abundance: once; v_gene: TRBV10-1; j_gene: TRBJ2-2; CDR3aa: CASNSVGQGSTGELFF
abundance: few; v_gene: TRBV2; j_gene: TRBJ1-6; CDR3aa: CASSDRTGNNSPLHF
abundance: NA; v_gene: TRBV2; j_gene: TRBJ2-7; CDR3aa: CASKGVSGGYSSYEQYF
abundance: NA; v_gene: TRBV12-5; j_gene: TRBJ1-6; CDR3aa: CASGSPLRDRIISPPLHF
abundance: NA; v_gene: TRBV14; j_gene: TRBJ2-5; CDR3aa: CASSTQFSGTQYF